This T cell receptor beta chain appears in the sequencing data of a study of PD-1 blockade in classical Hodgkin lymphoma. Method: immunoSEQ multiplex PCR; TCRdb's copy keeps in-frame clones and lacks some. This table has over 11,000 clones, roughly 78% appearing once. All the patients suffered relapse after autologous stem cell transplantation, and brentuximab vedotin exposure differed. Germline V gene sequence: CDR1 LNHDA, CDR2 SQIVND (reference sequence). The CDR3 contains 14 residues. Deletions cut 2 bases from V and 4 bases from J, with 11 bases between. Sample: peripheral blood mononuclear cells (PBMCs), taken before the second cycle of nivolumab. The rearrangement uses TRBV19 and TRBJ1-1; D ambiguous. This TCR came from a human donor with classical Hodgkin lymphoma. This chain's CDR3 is CASSIKAAGTEAFF. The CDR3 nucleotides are TGTGCCAGTAGTATAAAGGCCGCCGGCACTGAAGCTTTCTTT.